The TCR beta chain described here comes from a study of T cell clonotyping in hematopoietic cell transplantation. Regarding the study as a whole: Higher Inverse Simpson Index values in graft donor and pretransplant recipient predicted broader posttransplant TCR diversity. At the given depth, recipient repertoires were over 95% de novo clonotypes.

To note about this clone: Its antigen is undetermined.

V was trimmed by 7 bases and J by 0 bases, leaving 9 bases between them. This CDR3 has 13 residues. Germline CDR1 LNHDA, CDR2 SQIVND (reference sequence). The repertoire was sequenced with immunoSEQ multiplex PCR; TCRdb's copy has only in-frame clones and lacks some. The table lists 69,000 or so clones, 94% of them singletons. The clonotype originates from a man aged 50-59 years in good health. Some clones in this sample may be carry-over from other donors' samples. What was sequenced was peripheral blood mononuclear cells. This chain links TRBV19 with TRBJ1-2; D is unclear. The CDR3: CASIGGPNYGYTF. The CDR3 DNA reads as TGTGCCAGTATCGGTGGGCCTAACTATGGCTACACCTTC.